Below are 24 T cell receptor beta chains sequenced from a single sample in a study of blood T cell repertoires in COVID-19. TCRdb keeps only in-frame clones here, not all; method: immunoSEQ multiplex PCR. Of around 30,000 clones in the sample, more than 85% were seen once. Sequenced sample: peripheral blood. These receptors were taken from a male donor with active COVID-19.

The chain combines TRBV10-1 with TRBJ1-1; D may be TRBD1 (5 bases). Germline CDR1 is WNHNN and CDR2 is SYGVQD (reference sequence). The CDR3 loop spans 12 amino acids. V lost 4 bases and J lost 5, with 8 bases in between. CDR3 in amino acids: CASSAGRTEAFF. CDR3 sequence (DNA): TGCGCCAGCAGTGCAGGGCGAACTGAAGCTTTCTTT.

This clone has a single count. The chain combines TRBV7-2 with TRBJ2-3; D is perhaps TRBD2 (6 bases). The CDR3 covers 16 residues. V gave up 1 base and J gave up 0 bases, with 11 bases separating them. Germline CDR1 and CDR2: SGHTA and FQGNSA. Here the CDR3 reads CASSLELARSTDTQYF. The CDR3 DNA reads TGTGCCAGCAGCTTAGAGCTAGCGCGGAGCACAGATACGCAGTATTTT.

This rearrangement joins TRBV19 to TRBJ2-6, with TRBD1 matching over 12 bases. The CDR3 covers 16 residues. Losses at the gene ends were 9 bases for V and 2 bases for J; bases not matched to a gene: 5. The V gene's germline CDR1 is LNHDA and CDR2 SQIVND (reference sequence). For the CDR3, the DNA is TGTGCCAGCTGGGACAGGGGGCGGGCTGGGGCCAACGTCCTGACTTTC. Protein sequence: CASWDRGRAGANVLTF.

The table lists this clone with a count of one. The chain is built from TRBV30 and TRBJ1-2; 7 nucleotides match TRBD1. The J segment lost 3 bases and the V segment lost 5 bases, leaving 9 bases of the junction unmatched. Per the germline V gene, CDR1 is GTSNPN and CDR2 is SVGIG (reference sequence). This CDR3 comprises 14 residues. The DNA of the CDR3 is TGTGCCTGGTTTCGAGACAGGGAACACTATGGCTACACCTTC. Translated: CAWFRDREHYGYTF.

CDR3 DNA sequence: TGTGCCAGCAGCTTGAGGGGTGGAGGCTACACCTTC. Its protein product is CASSLRGGGYTF. This sequence joins TRBV5-6 and TRBJ1-2, with D perhaps matching TRBD1 (5 bases). The CDR3 loop spans 12 amino acids. Germline assignment: CDR1 SGHDT and CDR2 YYEEEE. V was pared by 1 base and J by 8 bases, with 9 bases between.

The chain has TRBV19 and TRBJ2-3; D unresolved. Trimming stripped 5 bases from V and 0 bases from J, with 6 bases between. Germline V CDR1 and CDR2: LNHDA, SQIVND (reference sequence). The CDR3 extends over 13 amino acids. Written as DNA, the CDR3 is TGTGCCAGTAGTCCGGTCAGCACAGATACGCAGTATTTT. This codes for CASSPVSTDTQYF.

The CDR3: CASSFGTGNYGYTF. The CDR3 nucleotides are TGTGCCAGCAGTTTCGGGACAGGAAACTATGGCTACACCTTC. The rearrangement links TRBV6-6 to TRBJ1-2; 8 nucleotides agree with TRBD1. V was pared by 4 bases and J by 2 bases, with 3 bases of the junction left unmatched. This CDR3 is 14 amino acids long. Germline V CDR1 and CDR2: MNHNY, SVGAGI (reference sequence).

V gene TRBV5-1 combines with J gene TRBJ2-2; the match to TRBD2 covers 8 bases. The CDR3 has 15 residues. Germline CDR1 reads SGHRS; CDR2 reads YFSETQ. V dropped 5 bases and J dropped 1; count of bases not matched to a gene: 4. For the CDR3, the DNA is TGCGCCAGCAGTCTGGCGGGGGGGAACACCGGGGAGCTGTTTTTT. Amino acid sequence: CASSLAGGNTGELFF.

The chain recombines TRBV7-2 with TRBJ2-1; 14 nucleotides match TRBD2. Unmatched junction bases numbered 7, after V lost 4 bases and J lost 8 bases. There are 16 residues in the CDR3. Germline V gene sequence: CDR1 SGHTA, CDR2 FQGNSA. CDR3 nucleotides: TGTGCCAGCAGCTCACCAGGACTAGCGGGGGGACATGAGCAGTTCTTC. This encodes CASSSPGLAGGHEQFF.

The genes are TRBV19 and TRBJ2-7, with D unclear. Germline assignment: CDR1 LNHDA and CDR2 SQIVND (reference sequence). The CDR3 runs 16 residues. Trimming removed 5 bases from V and 3 bases from J, with 20 bases in between. The CDR3 DNA is TGTGCCAGTAGTTCAGCCTATGACGGCCTAGGCTACGAGCAGTACTTC. Protein product: CASSSAYDGLGYEQYF.

Regarding this clone: Additional DNA sequences in this sample encode the identical CDR3. The J gene is TRBJ1-1, the V gene TRBV10-2; 7 nucleotides match TRBD1. V was clipped by 6 bases and J by 2 bases; unmatched bases: 3. In germline, CDR1 is WSHSY, CDR2 SAAADI. CDR3 length equals 13 residues. CDR3 nucleotides: TGCGCCAGCAGCCGACAGGGCAACACTGAAGCTTTCTTT. This translates into CASSRQGNTEAFF.

The gene calls are TRBV29-1 and TRBJ1-1; possible D gene TRBD1, 6 bases. V lost 7 bases to trimming and J lost 4 bases, with 16 bases between them. There are 13 residues in the CDR3. Per germline, CDR1 SQVTM and CDR2 ANQGSEA. Here the CDR3 reads CSGVGQVGTEAFF. CDR3 in DNA: TGCAGCGGGGTGGGACAAGTCGGCACTGAAGCTTTCTTT.

The J gene is TRBJ1-2, the V gene TRBV19; TRBD1 matches 9 bases. Per germline, CDR1 LNHDA and CDR2 SQIVND (reference sequence). This CDR3 region has 15 residues. Germline trimming cut 4 bases from V and 5 bases from J; bases unmatched to any gene: 8. For the CDR3, the DNA is TGTGCCAGTAGTACCACCGGGACAGGGTCGTATGGCTACACCTTC. It codes for CASSTTGTGSYGYTF.

This clone appeared a single time. V gene TRBV4-2 combines with J gene TRBJ2-3, with 7 bases lining up with TRBD2. The trim removed 0 bases at V and 2 bases at J, leaving 8 bases unmatched. CDR1 and CDR2 from the germline V gene are LGHNA and YNFKEQ. The CDR3 runs to 17 residues. The CDR3 DNA reads as TGTGCCAGCAGCCAAGATTGGCGGGGGAGTAACACAGATACGCAGTATTTT. Its translation: CASSQDWRGSNTDTQYF.

The rearrangement joins TRBV29-1 to TRBJ1-2; TRBD1 agrees at 8 bases. The CDR3 length is 12 residues. With V trimmed by 2 bases and J by 5 bases, 1 base remained unmatched. CDR1 and CDR2 (germline): SQVTM, ANQGSEA. The CDR3 protein is CSVERQGYGYTF. The CDR3 region has the DNA TGCAGCGTTGAAAGACAGGGGTATGGCTACACCTTC. Together with reference TRBV29-1 and TRBJ1-2, the CDR3 gives the full variable domain: SAVISQKPSRDICQRGTSLTIQCQVDSQVTMMFWYRQQPGQSLTLIATANQGSEATYESGFVIDKFPISRPNLTFSTLTVSNMSPEDSSIYLCSVERQGYGYTFGSGTRLTVV.

The rearrangement joins TRBV5-1 to TRBJ2-1; 12 nucleotides agree with TRBD2. The CDR3 runs to 17 residues. Germline V CDR1 and CDR2: SGHRS, YFSETQ. V lost 3 bases to trimming and J lost 5 bases; unmatched junction nucleotides: 9. The CDR3 DNA sequence: TGCGCCAGCAGCTCCACCGGGACTAGCGGGCGGAACAATGAGCAGTTCTTC. It is translated as CASSSTGTSGRNNEQFF.

The chain couples TRBV6-2 or TRBV6-3 to TRBJ1-1, with 8 positions matching TRBD1. Germline lookup yields CDR1 MNHEY and CDR2 SVGEGT. This CDR3 has 14 amino acids. With V trimmed by 5 bases and J by 1 base, 3 bases remained unmatched. In DNA, the CDR3 is TGTGCCAGCAGTCGACAGGGGTGGAACACTGAAGCTTTCTTT. Residues: CASSRQGWNTEAFF.

The chain uses TRBV6-2 or TRBV6-3 and TRBJ1-1; the D is unclear. This CDR3 has 14 residues. Trimming removed 5 bases from V and 1 base from J, with 11 bases in between. CDR1 MNHEY and CDR2 SVGEGT come from the germline V gene. The CDR3: CASSPGGSNTEAFF. The CDR3 nucleotides are TGTGCCAGCAGTCCGGGAGGGTCGAACACTGAAGCTTTCTTT.

The chain links TRBV21-1 to TRBJ1-1. TRBV21-1 is annotated as a pseudogene. The CDR3 sequence is 15 residues long. This CDR3 reads CASSKARGGDTEAFF. CDR3 DNA: TGTGCCAGCAGCAAAGCACGGGGAGGGGACACTGAAGCTTTCTTT.

The rearrangement joins TRBV7-2 to TRBJ2-5; perhaps TRBD1 as D (7 bases). CDR1 is SGHTA and CDR2 is FQGNSA in the germline V gene. The CDR3 covers 14 residues. V was cut by 1 base and J by 5 bases, with 11 bases left in between. In DNA form, the CDR3 reads TGTGCCAGCAGCTTAGAGGGGGCGGGGGAGACCCAGTACTTC. It translates to CASSLEGAGETQYF.

The chain carries TRBV11-1 and TRBJ2-1; TRBD1 aligns across 9 bases. Per germline, CDR1 SGHAT and CDR2 FQDESV (reference sequence). The CDR3 is made up of 12 amino acids. V trimming: 6 bases; J trimming: 8 bases; junction bases outside the gene matches: 2. The CDR3 sequence: CASRGQGDEQFF. The CDR3 DNA sequence: TGTGCCAGCAGGGGACAGGGTGATGAGCAGTTCTTC.

The chain joins TRBV4-1 to TRBJ1-2; D call uncertain. With 0 bases removed from V and 3 bases from J, the gap between germline ends came to 8 bases. Germline V gene sequence: CDR1 MGHRA, CDR2 YSYEKL. This CDR3 is 14 amino acids long. CDR3 amino acids: CASSQDSLYYGYTF. The CDR3 DNA sequence: TGCGCCAGCAGCCAAGATTCCCTCTACTATGGCTACACCTTC.

The chain couples TRBV9 to TRBJ1-4; D not certain. The germline V gene has CDR1 SGDLS and CDR2 YYNGEE. There are 15 residues in the CDR3. V shed 4 bases and J shed 0 bases, with 10 bases lying between them. This chain's CDR3 is CASSLRHSTNEKLFF. The CDR3 coding sequence is TGTGCCAGCAGCTTGAGACACTCAACTAATGAAAAACTGTTTTTT. The variable domain in full, completed from reference TRBV9 and TRBJ1-4, reads DSGVTQTPKHLITATGQRVTLRCSPRSGDLSVYWYQQSLDQGLQFLIQYYNGEERAKGNILERFSAQQFPDLHSELNLSSLELGDSALYFCASSLRHSTNEKLFFGSGTQLSVL.

This clone appeared a single time. The chain employs TRBV18 and TRBJ1-6; D is uncertain. Germline CDR1 reads KGHSH; CDR2 reads LQKENI. The CDR3 consists of 17 residues. Deletions cut 0 bases from V and 0 bases from J, with 9 bases between. The CDR3 region is CASSPPMAGSYNSPLHF. CDR3 sequence (DNA): TGTGCCAGCTCACCACCGATGGCTGGCTCCTATAATTCACCCCTCCACTTT.